This T cell receptor beta chain was recorded in a study of blood T cell repertoires in COVID-19. Libraries were prepared by immunoSEQ multiplex PCR; TCRdb keeps only in-frame clonotypes and omits some of them. Among approximately 240,000 clones listed, 87% were seen once. The study recruited people aged 18 to 89 years across roughly 25 US areas. Participant-reported clinical history was the basis for cohort assignment. Germline V gives CDR1 SQVTM, CDR2 ANQGSEA. Trimming took 0 bases from V and 2 from J, leaving 14 bases between them. The CDR3 extends over 15 amino acids. Specimen: PBMCs or T cells enriched from blood (not recorded which). This receptor was obtained from a woman aged 25 to 45 with acute COVID-19. The gene calls are TRBV29-1 and TRBJ2-7; D possibly corresponds to TRBD2 (6 bases). In nucleotides, the CDR3 is TGCAGCGTTGAAGATCGAGGACGGGAGCCCTACGAGCAGTACTTC. This gives the protein CSVEDRGREPYEQYF.